This T cell receptor beta chain was obtained from a study of blood T cell repertoires in COVID-19. CDR1 is SQVTM and CDR2 is ANQGSEA in the germline V gene. The ends were cut back, 5 bases at V and 7 bases at J, with 15 bases in the middle. The CDR3 covers 13 residues. Clones were read by immunoSEQ multiplex PCR, and TCRdb kept only the in-frame ones, dropping some. Among about 95,000 clones, around 80% were seen once, and the ten largest hold about a quarter. This receptor was obtained from a human donor in a cohort sampled during active COVID-19. The chain joins TRBV29-1 to TRBJ1-5; D gene uncertain. The specimen sequenced was peripheral blood. The CDR3 sequence: CSVMTGVGQPQHF. DNA for the CDR3: TGCAGCGTTATGACCGGGGTTGGGCAGCCCCAGCATTTT.